Shown below are 29 T cell receptor beta chains from a single sample sequenced in a study of cytomegalovirus exposure and HLA in healthy donors. The PCR contained 60 Vbeta and 13 Jbeta primers. Sequenced by immunoSEQ multiplex PCR; TCRdb stores in-frame clones only, minus some. The data show 100,000 to 150,000 clones, over 70% seen once. What was sequenced was PBMCs. Receptor source: a woman under 30 in good health and CMV-seronegative.

The rearrangement uses TRBV5-4 and TRBJ2-3; 8 positions agree with TRBD2. From germline, CDR1 is SGHNT and CDR2 YYREEE (reference sequence). J lost 8 bases, V lost 1 base, and 6 bases had no gene match. The CDR3 loop spans 14 amino acids. The CDR3, as DNA: TGTGCCAGCAGCTTGAGGGCGGGAGGTTCTACGCAGTATTTT. Translated, it gives CASSLRAGGSTQYF.

The chain joins TRBV19 to TRBJ2-1, with 11 bases matching TRBD1. The CDR3 has 16 residues. The junction had 8 bases not matched to a gene; V was cut back by 7 bases and J by 3 bases. CDR1 is LNHDA, CDR2 SQIVND, per germline (reference sequence). CDR3 region: CASTMGQGVFYNEQFF. CDR3 coding DNA: TGTGCCAGTACTATGGGACAGGGGGTCTTCTACAATGAGCAGTTCTTC.

This clone has just a few counts. The chain joins TRBV30 to TRBJ1-2; weak D call: TRBD1 (5 bases). This CDR3 has 13 residues. The germline gives CDR1 GTSNPN, CDR2 SVGIG (reference sequence). The V end lost 6 bases, the J end lost 6 bases, and 17 bases lay between the germline ends. The CDR3 is CACFNRFGHGYTF. As DNA, the CDR3 is TGTGCCTGTTTCAACAGGTTCGGCCATGGCTACACCTTC.

This clone was observed a handful of times. V and J are TRBV7-2 and TRBJ2-7; 10 nucleotides match TRBD2. CDR3 length: 15 residues. The V gene's germline CDR1 is SGHTA and CDR2 FQGNSA. J lost 5 bases, V lost 4 bases, and 8 bases had no gene match. CDR3 nucleotides: TGTGCCAGCAGCTCGGCTAGCGGGAGAATCCACGAGCAGTACTTC. Protein sequence: CASSSASGRIHEQYF.

The chain joins TRBV2 to TRBJ2-7; TRBD1 matches at 9 bases. Unmatched junction bases numbered 7, after V lost 7 bases and J lost 3 bases. The CDR3 covers 14 residues. Per the germline V gene, CDR1 is SNHLY and CDR2 is FYNNEI. In nucleotides, the CDR3 is TGTGCCAGCACCGGGACAGGGAGAGGCTACGAGCAGTACTTC. Encoded protein: CASTGTGRGYEQYF.

This clone has only a few counts. V gene TRBV4-2 combines with J gene TRBJ1-1, with a weak D call TRBD1 (5 bases). V was clipped by 0 bases and J by 5 bases, with 10 bases between them. Germline loops: CDR1 LGHNA, CDR2 YNFKEQ. The CDR3 has 14 residues. The CDR3 loop is CASSQERGGTEAFF. CDR3 sequence (DNA): TGTGCCAGCAGCCAAGAAAGGGGAGGAACTGAAGCTTTCTTT.

The V gene is TRBV6-6, the J gene TRBJ2-1, with 10 bases fitting TRBD2. Germline V CDR1 and CDR2: MNHNY, SVGAGI (reference sequence). The length of the CDR3 is 14 residues. With 6 bases clipped from V and 4 bases from J, the junction kept 3 bases outside the gene matches. The CDR3 spells CASRTSGLYNEQFF. CDR3 nucleotides: TGTGCCAGCAGGACTAGCGGGCTATACAATGAGCAGTTCTTC.

V is TRBV4-1 and J is TRBJ2-1; 9 bases align to TRBD2. Germline V gives CDR1 MGHRA, CDR2 YSYEKL. This CDR3 contains 15 residues. V lost 3 bases to trimming and J lost 8 bases; unmatched junction nucleotides: 8. CDR3 protein: CASSHPAGTSYEQFF. The CDR3 bases are TGCGCCAGCAGCCACCCGGCGGGGACTAGCTATGAGCAGTTCTTC.

The rearrangement links TRBV7-2 to TRBJ2-3; 7 nucleotides line up with TRBD2. After removal of 3 bases from V and 1 base from J, the junction contained 4 bases not matched to a gene. CDR3 length equals 15 residues. The V gene's germline CDR1 is SGHTA and CDR2 FQGNSA. CDR3 sequence: CASSLGGIRTDTQYF. In nucleotides, the CDR3 is TGTGCCAGCAGCTTGGGAGGGATTCGCACAGATACGCAGTATTTT.

This clone was seen only once. The chain combines TRBV27 with TRBJ2-1; 7 nucleotides line up with TRBD2. There are 18 residues in the CDR3. With V trimmed by 1 base and J by 8 bases, 17 bases remained unmatched. CDR1 is MNHEY and CDR2 is SMNVEV in the germline V gene (reference sequence). The CDR3 coding sequence is TGTGCCAGCAGTTTATTCGCTTGGGACGGGAGGAATGAAGATGAGCAGTTCTTC. Its translation is CASSLFAWDGRNEDEQFF.

This clone has a handful of counts. Written as DNA, the CDR3 is TGTGCCTGGAGTGTGAGGGACAGGGGGCTCTACACCTTC. Translated: CAWSVRDRGLYTF. V and J are TRBV30 and TRBJ1-2, with 12 bases fitting TRBD1. This CDR3 spans 13 amino acids. The junction had 3 bases not matched to a gene; V was cut back by 0 bases and J by 10 bases. Germline V gene sequence: CDR1 GTSNPN, CDR2 SVGIG (reference sequence).

The rearrangement joins TRBV2 to TRBJ2-1, with D perhaps TRBD2 (5 bases). Germline V lookup: CDR1 SNHLY, CDR2 FYNNEI. This CDR3 has 16 amino acids. Trimming removed 5 bases at V and 7 bases at J, with 21 bases between. The CDR3 DNA is TGTGCCAGCAGTTTTAGTAGGACTTCTGTAGGGAATGAGCAGTTCTTC. As protein: CASSFSRTSVGNEQFF.

The rearrangement uses TRBV27 and TRBJ1-1; TRBD1 aligns across 8 bases. V trimming: 4 bases; J trimming: 5 bases; junction bases outside the gene matches: 6. CDR1 is MNHEY, CDR2 SMNVEV, per germline (reference sequence). The CDR3 extends over 14 amino acids. CDR3 sequence: CASSWTTGGTEAFF. The CDR3 DNA is TGTGCCAGCAGTTGGACCACAGGGGGGACTGAAGCTTTCTTT.

This clone was found a few times. CDR3 nucleotides: TGTGCCAGCAGCGGGGAGGGCGGGACCCAGTACTTC. This translates into CASSGEGGTQYF. The rearrangement uses TRBV7-9 and TRBJ2-5; TRBD2 matches at 7 bases. J gave up 7 bases and V 5 bases, and 4 bases lay outside the gene matches. Germline V gene sequence: CDR1 SEHNR, CDR2 FQNEAQ (reference sequence). CDR3 length: 12 residues.

This clone was counted between two and nine times. The chain links TRBV2 to TRBJ1-5; 10 bases are a match to TRBD1. The germline CDR1 and CDR2 sequences are SNHLY and FYNNEI. J lost 7 bases, V lost 6 bases, and 6 bases had no gene match. The CDR3 is 14 amino acids. The CDR3 DNA reads as TGTGCCAGCAGGGGGACAGGGGAGGGACAGCCCCAGCATTTT. Residues: CASRGTGEGQPQHF.

The chain's CDR3 is CASSELATDTQYF. CDR3 DNA sequence: TGTGCCAGCAGTGAACTAGCGACAGATACGCAGTATTTT. The rearrangement uses TRBV6-1 and TRBJ2-3; possibly TRBD2 for D (6 bases). This CDR3 contains 13 residues. V lost 2 bases and J lost 3, with 6 bases in between. Looked up from germline, CDR1 is MNHNS and CDR2 is SASEGT.

The chain carries TRBV21-1 and TRBJ1-5; whether TRBD1, the table's D call, matches the DNA was not checked. TRBV21-1 is marked as a pseudogene. This CDR3 comprises 15 residues. In DNA, the CDR3 is TGTGCCAGCAGCCCAAGACAACATAGCAATCAGCCCCAGCATTTT. Its protein product is CASSPRQHSNQPQHF.

The chain joins TRBV30 to TRBJ1-1; D might be TRBD1 (6 bases). The CDR3 sequence is 15 residues long. Trimming pared 0 bases from V and 4 bases from J, leaving 15 bases between. Per germline, CDR1 GTSNPN and CDR2 SVGIG (reference sequence). As DNA, the CDR3 is TGTGCCTGGAGTGTAAACCGTCTAGGGGGCACTGAAGCTTTCTTT. Its translation is CAWSVNRLGGTEAFF.

The rearrangement uses TRBV4-1 and TRBJ2-2; the D is unclear. There are 13 residues in the CDR3. Germline CDR1 is MGHRA and CDR2 is YSYEKL. V was trimmed by 3 bases and J by 6 bases, leaving 8 bases between them. CDR3 coding DNA: TGCGCCAGCAGCCACGCGGCGTCCGGGGAGCTGTTTTTT. Amino acid sequence: CASSHAASGELFF.

A single count supports this clone. The rearrangement uses TRBV6-1 and TRBJ2-7, with TRBD2 matching 8 bases. CDR3 length: 14 residues. CDR1 MNHNS and CDR2 SASEGT come from the germline V gene. The J segment lost 0 bases and the V segment lost 6 bases, leaving 4 bases of the junction unmatched. In nucleotides, the CDR3 is TGTGCCAGCAGCCCAGCGGGAGCCTCCTACGAGCAGTACTTC. The encoded protein is CASSPAGASYEQYF.

The chain has TRBV18 and TRBJ2-2; the D gene is possibly TRBD1 (5 bases). This CDR3 has 17 residues. The V end was cut by 6 bases, the J end by 0 bases, with 17 bases between. The germline V gene encodes CDR1 KGHSH and CDR2 LQKENI. As DNA, the CDR3 is TGTGCCAGCTCTCAGAATGCAGGGCGAGCGAACACCGGGGAGCTGTTTTTT. Translated, it gives CASSQNAGRANTGELFF.

The CDR3, as DNA: TGTGCCAGCAGCTCGGAACAGGGAAAAGCTTTCTTT. It translates to CASSSEQGKAFF. This chain uses TRBV7-9 with TRBJ1-1; the D gene is possibly TRBD1 (6 bases). This CDR3 is built from 12 residues. Trimming cost V 4 bases and J 9 bases, with 12 bases left between them. In germline, CDR1 is SEHNR, CDR2 FQNEAQ (reference sequence).

J is TRBJ2-2 and V is TRBV5-1; perhaps TRBD1 as D (5 bases). The germline CDR1 and CDR2 sequences are SGHRS and YFSETQ. The CDR3 has 16 amino acids. V was trimmed by 0 bases and J by 5 bases, leaving 14 bases between them. CDR3 in amino acids: CASSLGGAALTGELFF. CDR3 DNA: TGCGCCAGCAGCTTGGGTGGGGCCGCCTTGACCGGGGAGCTGTTTTTT.

This chain connects TRBV11-1 to TRBJ1-1, with 8 bases that match TRBD1. The V and J ends lost 7 bases and 8 bases, in that order; junction bases with no gene match: 12. This CDR3 is 14 amino acids long. From germline, CDR1 is SGHAT and CDR2 FQDESV (reference sequence). The CDR3 bases are TGTGCCAGCACCCGACAGGGGACGGAGGAAGAAGCTTTCTTT. It codes for CASTRQGTEEEAFF. Filled out from reference TRBV11-1 and TRBJ1-1, the complete variable domain reads EAEVAQSPRYKITEKSQAVAFWCDPISGHATLYWYRQILGQGPELLVQFQDESVVDDSQLPKDRFSAERLKGVDSTLKIQPAELGDSAMYLCASTRQGTEEEAFFGQGTRLTVV.

This rearrangement joins TRBV5-4 to TRBJ2-3; 11 nucleotides align to TRBD2. This CDR3 is built from 17 residues. J was trimmed by 8 bases and V by 0 bases; bases with no gene match: 11. Germline V CDR1 and CDR2: SGHNT, YYREEE (reference sequence). CDR3 residues: CASSLALAGGQWGTQYF. CDR3 bases: TGTGCCAGCAGCTTGGCGCTAGCGGGAGGCCAATGGGGTACGCAGTATTTT.

This chain links TRBV30 with TRBJ1-1, with TRBD1 identical over 7 bases. The CDR3 runs 16 residues. V lost 5 bases and J lost 2; bases outside the gene matches: 14. Germline loops: CDR1 GTSNPN, CDR2 SVGIG (reference sequence). CDR3 bases: TGTGCCTGGGAGGGCCGATCACAGGGGTATAACACTGAAGCTTTCTTT. The encoded protein is CAWEGRSQGYNTEAFF.

V is TRBV6-5 and J is TRBJ1-5; D gene uncertain. Germline assignment: CDR1 MNHEY and CDR2 SVGAGI. The CDR3 totals 13 residues. V lost 3 bases and J lost 7, with 10 bases in between. The CDR3 DNA is TGTGCCAGCAGTTATAGTCTTCTACAGCCCCAGCATTTT. This encodes CASSYSLLQPQHF.

The chain is built from TRBV5-1 and TRBJ1-4; 7 bases are a match to TRBD1. The V segment lost 4 bases and the J segment 8 bases; nucleotides outside the gene matches: 5. CDR1 and CDR2 from the germline V gene are SGHRS and YFSETQ. CDR3 length equals 13 residues. The CDR3 DNA reads as TGCGCCAGCAGCAGGGGGCGCGACGAAAAACTGTTTTTT. Translating gives CASSRGRDEKLFF.

The chain employs TRBV30 and TRBJ2-7; 9 positions match TRBD1. The CDR3 runs 15 residues. Per the germline V gene, CDR1 is GTSNPN and CDR2 is SVGIG (reference sequence). V shed 1 base, J shed 6 bases, and the junction held 10 bases outside the gene matches. CDR3 sequence: CAWSGDRVYSREQYF. Written as DNA, the CDR3 is TGTGCCTGGAGTGGGGACAGGGTTTATTCTCGCGAGCAGTACTTC. The full variable domain, in which reference TRBV30 and TRBJ2-7 provide the parts outside the CDR3, is SQTIHQWPATLVQPVGSPLSLECTVEGTSNPNLYWYRQAAGRGLQLLFYSVGIGQISSEVPQNLSASRPQDRQFILSSKKLLLSDSGFYLCAWSGDRVYSREQYFGPGTRLTVT.